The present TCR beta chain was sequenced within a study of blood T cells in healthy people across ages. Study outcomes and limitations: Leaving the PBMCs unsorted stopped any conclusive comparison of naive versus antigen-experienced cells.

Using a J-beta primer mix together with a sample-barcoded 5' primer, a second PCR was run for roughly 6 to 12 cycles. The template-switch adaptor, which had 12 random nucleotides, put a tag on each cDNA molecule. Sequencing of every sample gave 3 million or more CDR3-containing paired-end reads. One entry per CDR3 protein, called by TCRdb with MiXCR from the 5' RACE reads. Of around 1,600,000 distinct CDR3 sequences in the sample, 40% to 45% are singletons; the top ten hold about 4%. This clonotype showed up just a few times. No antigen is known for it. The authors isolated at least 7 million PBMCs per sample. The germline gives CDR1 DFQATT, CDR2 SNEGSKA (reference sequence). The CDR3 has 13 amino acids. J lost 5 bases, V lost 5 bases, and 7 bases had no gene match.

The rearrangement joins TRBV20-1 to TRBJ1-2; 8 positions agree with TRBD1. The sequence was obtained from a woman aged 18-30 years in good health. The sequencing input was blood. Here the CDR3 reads CSALGQGSYGYTF. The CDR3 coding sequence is TGCAGTGCTCTTGGACAGGGCAGTTATGGCTACACCTTC.